Given below is one TCR beta chain in context. Its binding antigen is unknown. Base qualities were left out, and no much larger clone turns up one base away. Reading the label with the study, this specimen's time point is: baseline before first vaccination. Vaccinee samples were obtained from the UK trials COV001 and COV002, which included a single-blind randomized controlled phase 2/3 trial of AZD1222 (ChAdOx1 nCoV-19) in healthy adults. For TCRbeta chain sequencing, PBMC samples from trial participants were taken at day 0 and at day 28 after the second dose. This sample is drawn from a study of T cell responses to AZD1222 COVID-19 vaccine (dated by TCRdb to about 2021). Study-wide context: AZD1222 recipients whose second dose came at about 4 weeks and those whose second dose came at about 12 weeks were combined into one group, since spike-specific TCR depth and breadth did not differ between the two schedules. Enrollment into the trials was organized by age into subgroups of 18-55, 56-69 and 70-plus years, and those subgroups contained roughly 150, 30 and 60 TCR-sequenced participants, respectively. A total of just over 230 trial participants underwent TCR sequencing, of whom 200 to 220 had received two doses of AZD1222 and 26 had received two doses of the MenACWY control vaccine.

Overall results and qualifications from the work: In the small 56-69-year group, the increase in depth fell short of significance, most likely because of low power. A significant rise in spike-specific TCR breadth and depth was observed after two AZD1222 doses relative to day 0 and relative to MenACWY recipients. Reportedly, almost half of the unique spike-specific TCRs recognized epitopes lying outside the regions that are mutated in the B.1.351 and B.1.1.7 variants. Because no day 14 peak-response samples were available, repertoires were characterized only after the peak T cell response. Conclusions about previously exposed vaccinees were limited because only six AZD1222 recipients were SARS-CoV-2 seropositive at baseline. Participants were mostly white British and included more females than males, and it was suggested by the authors that clonal diversity may have been underestimated. The vaccine-associated CD4 TCRs covered the entire spike protein, and the dominant responses fell in regions 160-218 and 743-854.

The germline V gene sets CDR1 to SGHRS and CDR2 to YFSETQ. Trimmed from V: 4 bases; trimmed from J: 3 bases; junction bases lacking a gene match: 5. Counted from cysteine to phenylalanine, this CDR3 has 14 amino acids. The read is trimmed to its CDR3 DNA, 42 bases read in frame from base 1. The CDR3 regions of human TCRbeta chains were subjected to immunosequencing. Under the source paper's analysis protocol: Repertoire TCRs were matched against a reference library of SARS-CoV-2-specific TCRs generated with the MIRA antigen-specificity platform. Breadth was defined as the fraction of unique TCRs that were SARS-CoV-2-associated, and depth was defined as the fraction of total T cells that were SARS-CoV-2-associated. Using the MIRA data, every spike-specific TCR was mapped to the spike region that the TCR reacted to and assigned to either a CD4 or a CD8 class. Log10-transformed breadth and depth values were compared by one-way ANOVA with Sidak's multiple comparisons tests. TCRdb holds this immuneACCESS table with in-frame rearrangements only. Some clones are missing; in checked studies, unresolved V genes explain under half, and the rest has no known cause. V and J calls and clone size are copied from that table; D and trimming were computed from the DNA. This sample lists some 97,000 clones; roughly 91% were detected once. The ten largest account for over 15% of the sample.

The V gene is TRBV5-1 and the J gene is TRBJ2-3; 7 bases in the middle match TRBD2. Sequenced here: peripheral blood, sampled on day 0 of AZD1222 vaccination. This receptor was obtained from an adult in good health. The DNA sequence is TGCGCCAGCAGCGCATCGGGGGGTACAGATACGCAGTATTTT. It translates as CASSASGGTDTQYF.